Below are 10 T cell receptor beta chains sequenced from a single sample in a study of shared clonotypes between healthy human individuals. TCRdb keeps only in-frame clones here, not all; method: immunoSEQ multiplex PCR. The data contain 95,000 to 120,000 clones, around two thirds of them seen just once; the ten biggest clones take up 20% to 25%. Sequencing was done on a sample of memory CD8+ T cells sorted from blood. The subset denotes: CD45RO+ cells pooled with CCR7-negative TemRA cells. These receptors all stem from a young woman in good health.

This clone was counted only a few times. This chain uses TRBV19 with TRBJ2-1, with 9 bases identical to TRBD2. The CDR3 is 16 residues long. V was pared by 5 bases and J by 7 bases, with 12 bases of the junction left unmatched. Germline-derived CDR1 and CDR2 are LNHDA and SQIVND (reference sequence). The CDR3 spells CASSSWIAGVGNEQFF. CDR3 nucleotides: TGTGCCAGTAGTTCTTGGATAGCGGGAGTAGGAAATGAGCAGTTCTTC.

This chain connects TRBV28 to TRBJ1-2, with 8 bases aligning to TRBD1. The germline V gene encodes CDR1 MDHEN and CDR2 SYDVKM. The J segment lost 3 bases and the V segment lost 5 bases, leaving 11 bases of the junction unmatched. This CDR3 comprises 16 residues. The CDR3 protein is CASSPRRQGFYYGYTF. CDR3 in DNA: TGTGCCAGCAGTCCGCGAAGACAGGGGTTTTACTATGGCTACACCTTC.

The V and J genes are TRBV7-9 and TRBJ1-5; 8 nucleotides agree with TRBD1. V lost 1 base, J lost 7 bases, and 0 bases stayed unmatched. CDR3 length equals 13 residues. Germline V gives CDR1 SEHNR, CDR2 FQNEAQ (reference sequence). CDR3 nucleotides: TGTGCCAGCAGCTTAGGGACAGGGCAGCCCCAGCATTTT. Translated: CASSLGTGQPQHF.

The CDR3: CASSAHPGLTMNTEAFF. DNA of the CDR3: TGTGCCAGCAGTGCCCACCCGGGACTGACTATGAACACTGAAGCTTTCTTT. The V call is TRBV2, the J call TRBJ1-1; maybe TRBD1 (5 bases). CDR3 size: 17 residues. V lost 4 bases, J lost 0 bases, and 18 bases lay in between. CDR1 and CDR2 (germline): SNHLY, FYNNEI.

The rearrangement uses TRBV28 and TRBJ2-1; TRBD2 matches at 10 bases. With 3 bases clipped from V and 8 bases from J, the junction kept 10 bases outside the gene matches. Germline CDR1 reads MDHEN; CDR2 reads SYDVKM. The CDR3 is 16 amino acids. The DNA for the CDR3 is TGTGCCAGCAGTTTTGGGTCTAGCGGGAGAACCGATGAGCAGTTCTTC. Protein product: CASSFGSSGRTDEQFF. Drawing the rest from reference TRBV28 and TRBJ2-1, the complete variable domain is DVKVTQSSRYLVKRTGEKVFLECVQDMDHENMFWYRQDPGLGLRLIYFSYDVKMKEKGDIPEGYSVSREKKERFSLILESASTNQTSMYLCASSFGSSGRTDEQFFGPGTRLTVL.

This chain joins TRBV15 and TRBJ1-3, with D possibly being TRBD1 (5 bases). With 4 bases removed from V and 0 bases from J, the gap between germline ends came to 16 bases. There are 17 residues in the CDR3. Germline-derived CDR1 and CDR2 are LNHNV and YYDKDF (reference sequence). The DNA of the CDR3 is TGTGCCACCAGCACGAACGAAGGGGATTTCTCTGGAAACACCATATATTTT. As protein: CATSTNEGDFSGNTIYF.

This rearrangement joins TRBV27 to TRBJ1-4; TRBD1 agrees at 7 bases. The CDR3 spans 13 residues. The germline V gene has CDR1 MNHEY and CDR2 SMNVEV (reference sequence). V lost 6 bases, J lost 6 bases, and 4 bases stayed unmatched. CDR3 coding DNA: TGTGCCAGCAGCCGACAGGGTCATGAAAAACTGTTTTTT. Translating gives CASSRQGHEKLFF.

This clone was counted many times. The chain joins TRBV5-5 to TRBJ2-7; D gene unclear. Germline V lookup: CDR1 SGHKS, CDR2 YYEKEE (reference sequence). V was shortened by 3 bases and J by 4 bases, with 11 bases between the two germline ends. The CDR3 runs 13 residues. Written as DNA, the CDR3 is TGTGCCAGCAGCTGGACCGAGATTTACGAGCAGTACTTC. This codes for CASSWTEIYEQYF.

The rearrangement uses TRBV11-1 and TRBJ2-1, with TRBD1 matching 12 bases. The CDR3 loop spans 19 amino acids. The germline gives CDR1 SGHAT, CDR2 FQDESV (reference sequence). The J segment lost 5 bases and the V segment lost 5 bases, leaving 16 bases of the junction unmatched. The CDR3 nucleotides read TGTGCCAGCAGCCTAGAGGGACAGGGGGCCGGGGCTTTGAACAATGAGCAGTTCTTC. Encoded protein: CASSLEGQGAGALNNEQFF.

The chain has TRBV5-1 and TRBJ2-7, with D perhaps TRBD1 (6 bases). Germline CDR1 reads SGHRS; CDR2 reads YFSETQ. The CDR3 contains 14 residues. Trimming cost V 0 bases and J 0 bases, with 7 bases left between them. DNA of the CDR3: TGCGCCAGCAGCTTGGGACAGGACTCCTACGAGCAGTACTTC. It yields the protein CASSLGQDSYEQYF.